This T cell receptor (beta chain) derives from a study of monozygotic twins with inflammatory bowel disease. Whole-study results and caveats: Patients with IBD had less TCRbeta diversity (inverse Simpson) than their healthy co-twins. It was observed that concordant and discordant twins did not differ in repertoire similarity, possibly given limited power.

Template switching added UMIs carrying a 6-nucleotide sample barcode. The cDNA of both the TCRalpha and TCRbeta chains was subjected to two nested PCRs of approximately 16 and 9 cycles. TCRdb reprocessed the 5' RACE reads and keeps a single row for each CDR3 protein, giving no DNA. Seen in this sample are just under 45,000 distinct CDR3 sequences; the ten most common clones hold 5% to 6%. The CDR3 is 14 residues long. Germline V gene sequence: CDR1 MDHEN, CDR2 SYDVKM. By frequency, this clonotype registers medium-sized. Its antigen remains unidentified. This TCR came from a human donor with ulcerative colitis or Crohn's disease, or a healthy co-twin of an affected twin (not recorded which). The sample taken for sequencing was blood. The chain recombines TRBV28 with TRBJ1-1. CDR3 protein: CASSLLGWNTEAFF.